The rows below give T cell receptor beta chains drawn from one sample of a study of shared clonotypes between healthy human individuals. Here immunoSEQ multiplex PCR was the method, and the copy in TCRdb shows in-frame clones only, minus some. The repertoire has 2 million to 3 million clones, 93% of them found once; the top ten carry around 0.37%. Sequencing was performed on naive CD4+ T cells from PBMCs. These TCRs come from a man aged 18 to 35 in good health. Some clones in this sample may be carry-over from other donors' samples. CDR3s include the opening cysteine and the closing phenylalanine or tryptophan.

v_gene,j_gene,CDR3aa
TRBV5-1,TRBJ2-3,CASTSRGGRTDTQYF
TRBV28,TRBJ2-7,CASSSWKWDRDYEQYF
TRBV28,TRBJ1-6,CASRAPGQGGSPLHF
TRBV7-8,TRBJ2-7,CASSPNYEQYF
TRBV5-4,TRBJ2-3,CASSPGTSASTDTQYF
TRBV9,TRBJ2-1,CASSVAPGGDYNEQFF
TRBV10-1,TRBJ1-2,CASSEEQPYGYTF
TRBV9,TRBJ2-7,CASSGGQGNYEQYF
TRBV4-2,TRBJ2-7,CASSRVEPEYEQYF
TRBV28,TRBJ2-5,CASNPSNQETQYF
TRBV10-3,TRBJ2-5,CAISGGTSQGTQYF
TRBV28,TRBJ1-2,CASSSGTGYFGYTF
TRBV9,TRBJ2-7,CASSAGQGTYEQYF
TRBV4-3,TRBJ2-1,CASSRTSGTGNEQFF
TRBV6-1,TRBJ1-5,CASSEKHSNQPQHF
TRBV21-1,TRBJ1-2,CASSKDGRPGLANYGYTF
TRBV9,TRBJ2-7,CASSPRDGRVPSYEQYF
TRBV30,TRBJ1-5,CAWSAGGGQPQHF
TRBV27,TRBJ1-2,CASSLGQGRYGYTF
TRBV4-1,TRBJ2-7,CASSPVAGLTNYEQYF
TRBV19,TRBJ2-7,CASSLNRGYEQYF
TRBV10-3,TRBJ1-1,CAISGGTGGQGTEAFF
TRBV30,TRBJ2-5,CAWSENQETQYF
TRBV19,TRBJ1-5,CASSIVVGNQPQHF
TRBV10-3,TRBJ2-2,CAITPQGETGELFF
TRBV10-3,TRBJ2-7,CAIRGLVGSYEQYF
TRBV28,TRBJ1-1,CASRRKGRSEAFF
TRBV2,TRBJ2-7,CASRAETYEQYF
TRBV5-1,TRBJ1-1,CASSSGLRDTEAFF
TRBV7-9,TRBJ1-5,CASSLGPGNSNQPQHF
TRBV29-1,TRBJ2-3,CSVDPTSGDDKKDTQYF
TRBV7-9,TRBJ2-3,CASSWGSTDTQYF
TRBV6-5,TRBJ1-1,CASSYGRGLFTEAFF
TRBV5-1,TRBJ1-1,CASSLGGTPKNTEAFF
TRBV11-3,TRBJ2-1,CASSLASGAGGRNEQFF
TRBV7-9,TRBJ1-1,CASSLTAGQPMNTEAFF
TRBV28,TRBJ1-3,CASSLQGEGNTIYF
TRBV15,TRBJ2-1,CATSRDKEGAVSNEQFF
TRBV28,TRBJ2-7,CASSATGRTRFSYEQYF
TRBV5-6,TRBJ2-7,CASSPRRSASTYEQYF
TRBV5-4,TRBJ2-3,CASSLGQGLGTDTQYF
TRBV7-2,TRBJ2-2,CASSLDGLAGDNTGELFF
TRBV5-4,TRBJ2-5,CASSPTSGRQETQYF
TRBV4-1,TRBJ2-7,CASSQGLRDFGEQYF
TRBV5-1,TRBJ1-4,CASSLSRGLTNEKLFF
TRBV30,TRBJ1-3,CAWRLRQGKGNTIYF
TRBV7-6,TRBJ2-6,CASSLGQGNSGANVLTF
TRBV27,TRBJ2-2,CASRAASGRGTGELFF
TRBV30,TRBJ1-4,CAWSPGLGGTNEKLFF
TRBV11-2,TRBJ2-2,CASRRLTGELFF
TRBV7-9,TRBJ2-3,CAGLLGGTDTQYF
TRBV5-8,TRBJ1-5,CASSYDRNQPQHF
TRBV9,TRBJ2-7,CASSPMAGIPSYEQYF
TRBV5-1,TRBJ2-5,CASSLEGRTEETQYF